These 31 T cell receptor beta chains came from one sample sequenced in a study of PD-1 blockade in classical Hodgkin lymphoma. Each patient's relapse followed autologous stem cell transplantation, and brentuximab vedotin exposure varied. Sequencing was performed with immunoSEQ multiplex PCR; in TCRdb, only in-frame clones are kept and a portion is missing. The table has 23,000 or so clones, approximately 81% seen once. The sequenced sample was peripheral blood mononuclear cells (PBMCs), obtained before the second cycle of nivolumab. The source of these receptors is a human donor with classical Hodgkin lymphoma.

This clone was detected only a few times. This chain joins TRBV5-6 and TRBJ1-6; no clear D. Deletions cut 4 bases from V and 7 bases from J, with 9 bases between. The CDR3 extends over 13 amino acids. Germline assignment: CDR1 SGHDT and CDR2 YYEEEE. The CDR3 sequence: CASSQAPNSPLHF. The CDR3, as DNA: TGTGCCAGCAGCCAAGCCCCCAATTCACCCCTCCACTTT.

This clone was recorded once. The chain links TRBV11-2 to TRBJ2-4, with a tentative D call TRBD2 (5 bases). Trimming stripped 3 bases from V and 0 bases from J, with 6 bases between. The CDR3 loop spans 14 amino acids. CDR1 and CDR2 from the germline V gene are SGHAT and FQNNGV. Here the CDR3 reads CASSFRGAKNIQYF. The DNA for the CDR3 is TGTGCCAGCAGCTTTCGGGGAGCCAAAAACATTCAGTACTTC.

This sequence joins TRBV2 and TRBJ1-2; D is unclear. Germline assignment: CDR1 SNHLY and CDR2 FYNNEI. V was cut by 4 bases and J by 4 bases, with 16 bases left in between. This CDR3 comprises 15 residues. In DNA form, the CDR3 reads TGTGCCAGCAGTGTGCTAGGAAGAAGTAGCTATGGCTACACCTTC. This translates into CASSVLGRSSYGYTF.

With regard to this clone: One end of the junction does not line up with germline, which may come from a read error. The same CDR3 also results from other DNA sequences found in this sample. V gene TRBV7-2 combines with J gene TRBJ2-1; 8 bases are a match to TRBD2. CDR1 and CDR2 from the germline V gene are SGHTA and FQGNSA. The CDR3 is 17 amino acids. The CDR3 reads CASSLGPGGGLYNEQFF. CDR3 bases: TGTGCCAGCAGTTTAGGGCCCGGGGGGGGACTCTACAATGAGCAGTTCTTC.

This chain connects TRBV7-9 to TRBJ1-3; 10 nucleotides match TRBD1. The CDR3 extends over 17 amino acids. V dropped 4 bases and J dropped 0; count of bases not matched to a gene: 6. Germline V lookup: CDR1 SEHNR, CDR2 FQNEAQ (reference sequence). The CDR3 sequence is CASSYLGTGDSGNTIYF. The CDR3 coding sequence is TGTGCCAGCAGCTACCTCGGGACAGGGGACTCTGGAAACACCATATATTTT.

By sample share, this clone is medium-sized. The genes are TRBV5-6 and TRBJ2-7, with D tentatively TRBD2 (5 bases). CDR1 is SGHDT, CDR2 YYEEEE, per germline. Trimming left V 7 bases short and J 1 base short, with 12 bases between. The CDR3 totals 13 residues. CDR3 sequence: CASAVGSSYEQYF. CDR3 DNA sequence: TGTGCCAGCGCGGTGGGGAGTTCCTACGAGCAGTACTTC.

The genes are TRBV6-5 and TRBJ2-5, with D perhaps TRBD2 (6 bases). Trimming left V 0 bases short and J 4 bases short, with 9 bases between. The length of the CDR3 is 14 residues. Germline V gene data show CDR1 as MNHEY and CDR2 as SVGAGI. The CDR3 region is CASSYSRLVETQYF. The DNA of the CDR3 is TGTGCCAGCAGTTACTCGAGACTAGTAGAGACCCAGTACTTC.

The chain combines TRBV7-2 with TRBJ2-5; maybe TRBD2 (7 bases). V was pared by 6 bases and J by 5 bases, with 19 bases between. The CDR3 consists of 15 residues. Germline CDR1 is SGHTA and CDR2 is FQGNSA. The CDR3 sequence: CASRPRWGGRETQYF. For the CDR3, the DNA is TGTGCCAGCAGGCCACGTTGGGGGGGCCGGGAGACCCAGTACTTC.

The chain carries TRBV5-1 and TRBJ2-7; 8 nucleotides agree with TRBD2. This CDR3 contains 14 residues. Germline V gene sequence: CDR1 SGHRS, CDR2 YFSETQ. With V trimmed by 3 bases and J by 4 bases, 6 bases remained unmatched. The CDR3 sequence: CASSSRGGRYEQYF. In DNA, the CDR3 is TGCGCCAGCAGCTCCCGGGGGGGCAGATACGAGCAGTACTTC.

This CDR3 reads CASSLGGWRTRGYEQYF. The CDR3 DNA reads as TGTGCCAGCAGCTTAGGAGGGTGGAGGACTCGAGGCTACGAGCAGTACTTC. The genes are TRBV7-6 and TRBJ2-5; possibly TRBD2 for D (5 bases). With the DNA end fitting TRBJ2-7 better, the J assignment may be wrong. The CDR3 consists of 17 residues. Germline CDR1 is SGHVS and CDR2 is FNYEAQ.

The J gene is TRBJ1-5, the V gene TRBV7-9; perhaps TRBD1 as D (5 bases). The V end lost 0 bases, the J end lost 3 bases, and 9 bases lay between the germline ends. The CDR3 runs 15 residues. The V gene's germline CDR1 is SEHNR and CDR2 FQNEAQ (reference sequence). Here the CDR3 DNA reads TGTGCCAGCAGCTTAGCGGGACCCAACAATCAGCCCCAGCATTTT. Encoded protein: CASSLAGPNNQPQHF. The full variable domain, completed using reference TRBV7-9 and TRBJ1-5, is DTGVSQNPRHKITKRGQNVTFRCDPISEHNRLYWYRQTLGQGPEFLTYFQNEAQLEKSRLLSDRFSAERPKGSFSTLEIQRTEQGDSAMYLCASSLAGPNNQPQHFGDGTRLSIL.

The V gene is TRBV7-2, the J gene TRBJ2-7; 11 bases map to TRBD2. The CDR3 extends over 16 amino acids. Trimming at V came to 5 bases and at J to 2 bases, leaving 8 bases not matched to a gene. Germline CDR1 SGHTA, CDR2 FQGNSA. The CDR3 DNA is TGTGCCAGCAGCCAGGAGGGGACTAGCGGCGCCTACGAGCAGTACTTC. Protein product: CASSQEGTSGAYEQYF.

This chain uses TRBV7-9 with TRBJ2-7; 7 nucleotides agree with TRBD1. With V trimmed by 2 bases and J by 5 bases, 6 bases remained unmatched. CDR1 and CDR2 (germline): SEHNR, FQNEAQ (reference sequence). The CDR3 consists of 14 residues. This chain's CDR3 is CASSLNTGVNEQYF. Here the CDR3 DNA reads TGTGCCAGCAGCTTAAATACAGGGGTAAACGAGCAGTACTTC. Complete variable domain (other parts from reference TRBV7-9 and TRBJ2-7): DTGVSQNPRHKITKRGQNVTFRCDPISEHNRLYWYRQTLGQGPEFLTYFQNEAQLEKSRLLSDRFSAERPKGSFSTLEIQRTEQGDSAMYLCASSLNTGVNEQYFGPGTRLTVT.

The sample holds a few counts of this clone. The V gene is TRBV7-6, the J gene TRBJ2-2, with 10 nucleotides matching TRBD2. CDR3 length: 13 residues. CDR1 and CDR2 (germline): SGHVS, FNYEAQ. J lost 11 bases, V lost 5 bases, and 5 bases had no gene match. The CDR3, as DNA: TGTGCCAGCAGCGCCGCTAGCGGGGGTGAGCTGTTTTTT. It codes for CASSAASGGELFF.

This clone came up a few times. The chain carries TRBV7-9 and TRBJ1-6; D unclear. The CDR3 is made up of 12 amino acids. V was shortened by 1 base and J by 11 bases, with 6 bases between the two germline ends. Germline assignment: CDR1 SEHNR and CDR2 FQNEAQ (reference sequence). The CDR3 sequence is CASSLGGTPLHF. The CDR3 DNA follows: TGTGCCAGCAGCTTAGGCGGGACACCCCTCCACTTT. Based on the CDR3 plus reference TRBV7-9 and TRBJ1-6, the full variable domain is DTGVSQNPRHKITKRGQNVTFRCDPISEHNRLYWYRQTLGQGPEFLTYFQNEAQLEKSRLLSDRFSAERPKGSFSTLEIQRTEQGDSAMYLCASSLGGTPLHFGNGTRLTVT.

The rearrangement joins TRBV4-1 to TRBJ2-2; 10 positions agree with TRBD1. This CDR3 is 18 amino acids long. Germline trimming cut 5 bases from V and 1 base from J; bases unmatched to any gene: 10. Germline CDR1 MGHRA, CDR2 YSYEKL. The DNA of the CDR3 is TGCGCCAGCAGCTCTAACTTCCGGGACAGGGGGAACACCGGGGAGCTGTTTTTT. It codes for CASSSNFRDRGNTGELFF.

Notes on this clone: A read error may account for a junction end that differs from germline. V and J are TRBV7-9 and TRBJ2-2; the match to TRBD2 covers 8 bases. Per the germline V gene, CDR1 is SEHNR and CDR2 is FQNEAQ (reference sequence). The CDR3 is 17 residues long. CDR3 in amino acids: CASSLAAGGAKTGELFF. CDR3 nucleotides: TGTGCCAGCAGCTTAGCCGCGGGGGGCGCGAAGACCGGGGAGCTGTTTTTT. Full variable domain (remainder filled in from reference TRBV7-9 and TRBJ2-2): DTGVSQNPRHKITKRGQNVTFRCDPISEHNRLYWYRQTLGQGPEFLTYFQNEAQLEKSRLLSDRFSAERPKGSFSTLEIQRTEQGDSAMYLCASSLAAGGAKTGELFFGEGSRLTVL.

The gene calls are TRBV5-5 and TRBJ2-7, with TRBD1 as a possible D gene (5 bases). Germline V gene sequence: CDR1 SGHKS, CDR2 YYEKEE (reference sequence). CDR3 size: 14 residues. V was clipped by 0 bases and J by 3 bases, with 10 bases between them. CDR3 protein: CASSLGRVLYEQYF. As DNA, the CDR3 is TGTGCCAGCAGCTTGGGCAGGGTACTCTACGAGCAGTACTTC.

This chain links TRBV19 with TRBJ2-5; a weak D match, TRBD1 (5 bases). The length of the CDR3 is 12 residues. Trimming removed 4 bases at V and 5 bases at J, with 8 bases between. Germline V gene data show CDR1 as LNHDA and CDR2 as SQIVND (reference sequence). CDR3 residues: CASSTGWETQYF. The DNA of the CDR3 is TGTGCCAGTAGTACAGGGTGGGAGACCCAGTACTTC. Looking up the rest from reference TRBV19 and TRBJ2-5 gives the full variable domain: DGGITQSPKYLFRKEGQNVTLSCEQNLNHDAMYWYRQDPGQGLRLIYYSQIVNDFQKGDIAEGYSVSREKKESFPLTVTSAQKNPTAFYLCASSTGWETQYFGPGTRLLVL.

V is TRBV2 and J is TRBJ2-2, with D unresolved. Trimming took 7 bases from V and 6 from J, leaving 9 bases between them. The germline CDR1 and CDR2 sequences are SNHLY and FYNNEI. This CDR3 is built from 12 residues. The CDR3 region is CASNEIPGELFF. CDR3 DNA: TGTGCCAGCAACGAAATTCCCGGGGAGCTGTTTTTT.

This clone came up a few times. The rearrangement joins TRBV4-2 to TRBJ2-5; perhaps TRBD2 as D (5 bases). The CDR3 contains 14 residues. CDR1 and CDR2 (germline): LGHNA, YNFKEQ. V gave up 4 bases and J gave up 6 bases, with 15 bases separating them. The CDR3 sequence: CASSPELSVQTQYF. The CDR3 coding sequence is TGTGCCAGCAGCCCAGAACTTAGCGTTCAGACCCAGTACTTC.

The genes are TRBV5-8 and TRBJ2-1, with TRBD2 matching 8 bases. This CDR3 has 14 amino acids. Per the germline V gene, CDR1 is SGHTS and CDR2 is YDEGEE. V was clipped by 3 bases and J by 7 bases; unmatched bases: 6. The CDR3: CASSSSGLWNEQFF. The CDR3 region has the DNA TGTGCCAGCAGCTCTAGCGGGCTATGGAATGAGCAGTTCTTC. Full variable domain (remainder filled in from reference TRBV5-8 and TRBJ2-1): EAGVTQSPTHLIKTRGQQATLRCSPISGHTSVYWYQQALGLGLQFLLWYDEGEERNRGNFPPRFSGRQFPNYSSELNVNALELEDSALYLCASSSSGLWNEQFFGPGTRLTVL.

This chain uses TRBV6-7 with TRBJ2-7, with D uncertain. TRBV6-7 is an open reading frame, and its role is uncertain. V shed 0 bases and J shed 1 base, with 7 bases lying between them. This CDR3 is 14 amino acids long. CDR3 coding DNA: TGTGCCAGCAGTTACTCGTCGACTTCCTACGAGCAGTACTTC. The encoded protein is CASSYSSTSYEQYF.

This sequence joins TRBV30 and TRBJ1-3; D unresolved. Germline V CDR1 and CDR2: GTSNPN, SVGIG (reference sequence). CDR3 length equals 12 residues. V was clipped by 2 bases and J by 4 bases, with 6 bases between them. The CDR3 spells CAWSTGGNTIYF. The CDR3 DNA reads TGTGCCTGGAGTACTGGAGGAAACACCATATATTTT. Together with reference TRBV30 and TRBJ1-3, the CDR3 gives the full variable domain: SQTIHQWPATLVQPVGSPLSLECTVEGTSNPNLYWYRQAAGRGLQLLFYSVGIGQISSEVPQNLSASRPQDRQFILSSKKLLLSDSGFYLCAWSTGGNTIYFGEGSWLTVV.

The V and J genes are TRBV6-6 and TRBJ2-7; no reliable D call. V lost 6 bases to trimming and J lost 1 base, with 13 bases between them. Germline CDR1 reads MNHNY; CDR2 reads SVGAGI (reference sequence). This CDR3 is 14 amino acids long. The CDR3 bases are TGTGCCAGCAGCCACCAGCCTCAATCCTACGAGCAGTACTTC. Protein product: CASSHQPQSYEQYF.

V is TRBV2 and J is TRBJ2-3; D is unclear. Germline CDR1 SNHLY, CDR2 FYNNEI. The CDR3 has 13 amino acids. Trimming cost V 5 bases and J 2 bases, with 8 bases left between them. The CDR3 coding sequence is TGTGCCAGCAGTCTCGGAATCACAGATACGCAGTATTTT. Translation gives CASSLGITDTQYF.

V usage is TRBV7-2 and J usage is TRBJ1-1; D unresolved. This CDR3 region has 14 residues. Germline values: CDR1 SGHTA, CDR2 FQGNSA. V lost 5 bases to trimming and J lost 2 bases, with 12 bases between them. CDR3 in DNA: TGTGCCAGCAGCCCCCCCAGCTTTAACACTGAAGCTTTCTTT. The encoded protein is CASSPPSFNTEAFF.

This clone was observed a few times. The chain has TRBV7-3 and TRBJ2-1, with D maybe TRBD2 (6 bases). Trimming shortened V by 2 bases and J by 6 bases, and 8 bases separated the two germline ends. CDR1 is SGHTA, CDR2 FQGTGA, per germline. The CDR3 runs to 13 residues. CDR3: CASSLPGGNEQFF. The CDR3, as DNA: TGTGCCAGCAGCTTACCCGGGGGCAATGAGCAGTTCTTC.

This clone has just one count. The V and J genes are TRBV7-3 and TRBJ2-1, with D maybe TRBD2 (5 bases). This CDR3 contains 15 residues. Trimming removed 0 bases at V and 4 bases at J, with 10 bases between. Germline CDR1 reads SGHTA; CDR2 reads FQGTGA. The DNA for the CDR3 is TGTGCCAGCAGCTTAACGAGGCGGGTTTACAATGAGCAGTTCTTC. This gives the protein CASSLTRRVYNEQFF.

The chain is built from TRBV27 and TRBJ2-7; perhaps D is TRBD1 or TRBD2 (5 bases each). Trimming took off 3 bases at V and 3 bases at J, with 12 bases between the two ends. The V gene's germline CDR1 is MNHEY and CDR2 SMNVEV (reference sequence). This CDR3 spans 14 amino acids. CDR3 sequence: CASSFGGLDYEQYF. CDR3 coding DNA: TGTGCCAGCAGTTTTGGGGGTTTAGACTACGAGCAGTACTTC.

V and J are TRBV9 and TRBJ2-1, with TRBD2 matching 8 bases. Germline CDR1 is SGDLS and CDR2 is YYNGEE. V shed 1 base and J 4 bases; nucleotides not matched to a gene: 4. CDR3 size: 15 residues. The CDR3 spells CASSVSTGGYNEQFF. DNA of the CDR3: TGTGCCAGCAGCGTATCTACGGGGGGGTACAATGAGCAGTTCTTC. Full variable domain (rest looked up from reference TRBV9 and TRBJ2-1): DSGVTQTPKHLITATGQRVTLRCSPRSGDLSVYWYQQSLDQGLQFLIQYYNGEERAKGNILERFSAQQFPDLHSELNLSSLELGDSALYFCASSVSTGGYNEQFFGPGTRLTVL.